These 32 T cell receptor beta chains came from one sample sequenced in a study of T cells in Graves' hyperthyroidism and ophthalmopathy. The investigators amplified TCR beta CDR3 regions from RNA transcripts. Carried out on the TCR CDR3, a first-round RT-PCR used the HTBI primer set. TCRdb passed the multiplex PCR reads through MiXCR, listing each CDR3 protein once. The table includes 300,000 to 500,000 distinct CDR3 sequences, over 11% detected once. Source material: blood. The receptors were gathered from a man between 45 and 60 years old with Graves' ophthalmopathy.

The chain employs TRBV20-1 and TRBJ2-7; TRBD1 agrees at 11 bases. Trimming took 6 bases from V and 7 from J; bases not matched to a gene: 11. The germline V gene has CDR1 DFQATT and CDR2 SNEGSKA (reference sequence). The CDR3 is made up of 14 amino acids. CDR3 region: CSARRPGQGGEQYF. CDR3 DNA: TGCAGTGCCCGAAGGCCGGGACAGGGGGGTGAGCAGTACTTC.

This clonotype was seen more than once but under ten times. The gene calls are TRBV9 and TRBJ1-2; 7 positions match TRBD1. CDR1 is SGDLS and CDR2 is YYNGEE in the germline V gene. This CDR3 has 15 amino acids. Germline trimming cut 4 bases from V and 4 bases from J; bases unmatched to any gene: 10. Here the CDR3 DNA reads TGTGCCAGCAGCCCCAGACAGGGAGAACGCTATGGCTACACCTTC. Its protein product is CASSPRQGERYGYTF.

The chain couples TRBV5-1 to TRBJ2-7; weak D call: TRBD2 (7 bases). V was pared by 4 bases and J by 5 bases, with 16 bases between. The CDR3 spans 14 residues. The germline CDR1 and CDR2 sequences are SGHRS and YFSETQ. CDR3 coding DNA: TGCGCCAGCAGCCGGGGCGGGGGCTACGACGAGCAGTACTTC. This sequence encodes CASSRGGGYDEQYF.

This rearrangement joins TRBV9 to TRBJ1-4; 11 bases line up with TRBD1. The CDR3 loop spans 16 amino acids. The V gene end was trimmed by 0 bases and the J gene end by 7 bases; junction bases not matched to a gene: 5. In germline, CDR1 is SGDLS, CDR2 YYNGEE. The CDR3 DNA reads TGTGCCAGCAGCGTAGGAGGGACAGGGGGAGGTGAAAAACTGTTTTTT. Its protein is CASSVGGTGGGEKLFF.

This clonotype was seen a few times. The chain links TRBV20-1 to TRBJ1-4; D not certain. This CDR3 has 15 residues. V was cut by 1 base and J by 2 bases, with 11 bases left in between. Germline V lookup: CDR1 DFQATT, CDR2 SNEGSKA (reference sequence). Written as DNA, the CDR3 is TGCAGTGCTAGAGGTTTAGGAAATACTAATGAAAAACTGTTTTTT. Translation: CSARGLGNTNEKLFF.

The chain employs TRBV19 and TRBJ2-5, with D perhaps given as TRBD1 or TRBD2 (5 bases each). Germline CDR1 LNHDA, CDR2 SQIVND (reference sequence). CDR3 length: 14 residues. The germline V and J ends were trimmed by 5 bases and 0 bases, with 10 bases remaining between them. CDR3 loop: CASSVGTHQETQYF. DNA of the CDR3: TGTGCCAGTAGTGTCGGGACGCACCAAGAGACCCAGTACTTC.

This clonotype was counted between two and nine times. The rearrangement joins TRBV28 to TRBJ1-1, with D maybe TRBD1 (6 bases). Trimming removed 5 bases from V and 3 bases from J, with 22 bases in between. The CDR3 is 17 amino acids. Germline V gene lookup returns CDR1 MDHEN and CDR2 SYDVKM. CDR3 sequence reads: CASSKVPRDTTDTEAFF. The CDR3 DNA reads TGTGCCAGCAGTAAAGTGCCCCGGGACACTACGGACACTGAAGCTTTCTTT.

This clonotype was observed at least ten times. The rearrangement links TRBV7-3 to TRBJ1-1; D unclear. The CDR3 contains 13 residues. Trimming took 3 bases from V and 2 from J, leaving 7 bases between them. CDR1 SGHTA and CDR2 FQGTGA come from the germline V gene. CDR3 DNA sequence: TGTGCCAGCAGCTTCGGGAGTAACACTGAAGCTTTCTTT. This codes for CASSFGSNTEAFF.

This chain links TRBV25-1 with TRBJ1-5, with 7 bases aligning to TRBD1. The CDR3 sequence is 14 residues long. The V and J ends lost 4 bases and 12 bases, in that order; junction bases with no gene match: 12. CDR1 MGHDK and CDR2 SYGVNS come from the germline V gene. CDR3 amino acids: CASSGPGQHIGQHF. CDR3 nucleotides: TGTGCCAGCAGTGGCCCGGGACAGCACATCGGCCAGCATTTT.

This clonotype was observed many times. The chain uses TRBV20-1 and TRBJ1-4; D is ambiguous. The germline V and J ends were trimmed by 0 bases and 7 bases, with 12 bases remaining between them. Germline CDR1 reads DFQATT; CDR2 reads SNEGSKA (reference sequence). This CDR3 is 14 amino acids long. The CDR3 DNA follows: TGCAGTGCTAGAGATATGGGCCGGGGTGAAAAACTGTTTTTT. Translation: CSARDMGRGEKLFF.

This clonotype was observed a few times. The chain combines TRBV9 with TRBJ1-2; D is uncertain. The V end was cut by 2 bases, the J end by 4 bases, with 6 bases between. The germline V gene has CDR1 SGDLS and CDR2 YYNGEE. The length of the CDR3 is 12 residues. CDR3 loop: CASSVFSYGYTF. In DNA, the CDR3 is TGTGCCAGCAGCGTCTTCTCCTATGGCTACACCTTC.

The chain uses TRBV5-1 and TRBJ2-7; TRBD2 matches 9 bases. After removal of 2 bases from V and 5 bases from J, the junction contained 11 bases not matched to a gene. There are 16 residues in the CDR3. Germline lookup yields CDR1 SGHRS and CDR2 YFSETQ. The CDR3 is CASSFGAGGLRDEQYF. CDR3 nucleotide sequence: TGCGCCAGCAGCTTCGGAGCGGGAGGACTAAGGGACGAGCAGTACTTC.

This clonotype showed up many times. The chain combines TRBV20-1 with TRBJ2-2; 9 bases align to TRBD1. The CDR3 contains 13 residues. V shed 7 bases, J shed 2 bases, and the junction held 2 bases outside the gene matches. In germline, CDR1 is DFQATT, CDR2 SNEGSKA (reference sequence). CDR3 bases: TGCAGTGTGGACAGGGGAAACACCGGGGAGCTGTTTTTT. This encodes CSVDRGNTGELFF.

Only a few counts were recorded for this clonotype. This rearrangement joins TRBV5-1 to TRBJ2-1; no definite D call. V was shortened by 4 bases and J by 15 bases, with 14 bases between the two germline ends. Germline assignment: CDR1 SGHRS and CDR2 YFSETQ. This CDR3 region has 11 residues. The CDR3 DNA reads as TGCGCCAGCAGCCTGGACCATCGTCGGTTCTTC. This sequence encodes CASSLDHRRFF. Full variable domain (rest looked up from reference TRBV5-1 and TRBJ2-1): KAGVTQTPRYLIKTRGQQVTLSCSPISGHRSVSWYQQTPGQGLQFLFEYFSETQRNKGNFPGRFSGRQFSNSRSEMNVSTLELGDSALYLCASSLDHRRFFGPGTRLTVL.

This clonotype occurred many times. This rearrangement joins TRBV20-1 to TRBJ1-2, with D possibly matching TRBD1 (6 bases). The CDR3 runs to 15 residues. Trimming cost V 1 base and J 1 base, with 13 bases left between them. Germline V gene lookup returns CDR1 DFQATT and CDR2 SNEGSKA (reference sequence). In DNA, the CDR3 is TGCAGTGCTAGAGCCACAGGGCGACTTAACTATGGCTACACCTTC. Its protein product is CSARATGRLNYGYTF.

This clonotype was counted many times. DNA of the CDR3: TGTGCCAGCAGCCCCGGGACAGGATTGTCCGGGGAGCTGTTTTTT. Protein product: CASSPGTGLSGELFF. The chain joins TRBV28 to TRBJ2-2, with 8 bases identical to TRBD1. Germline V gene data show CDR1 as MDHEN and CDR2 as SYDVKM. The CDR3 covers 15 residues. V was pared by 6 bases and J by 6 bases, with 9 bases of the junction left unmatched.

The V gene is TRBV14, the J gene TRBJ1-4; D call uncertain. V lost 6 bases to trimming and J lost 8 bases, with 10 bases between them. This CDR3 has 12 residues. CDR1 and CDR2 (germline): SGHDN, FVKESK. CDR3 sequence reads: CASSHITEKLFF. Written as DNA, the CDR3 is TGTGCCAGCAGTCATATCACGGAAAAACTGTTTTTT.

This clonotype was seen a handful of times. The chain couples TRBV24-1 to TRBJ2-1, with a weak D call TRBD1 (5 bases). The CDR3 sequence is 16 residues long. CDR1 is KGHDR and CDR2 is SFDVKD in the germline V gene. The germline V and J ends were trimmed by 0 bases and 7 bases, with 15 bases remaining between them. The CDR3 DNA follows: TGTGCCACCAGTGATTTGCAGGGTGCAATGGAAAATGAGCAGTTCTTC. It codes for CATSDLQGAMENEQFF.

Many counts were recorded for this clonotype. The genes are TRBV2 and TRBJ1-1; 7 nucleotides align to TRBD1. Germline values: CDR1 SNHLY, CDR2 FYNNEI. The CDR3 is 14 residues long. Losses at the gene ends were 6 bases for V and 2 bases for J; bases not matched to a gene: 6. The CDR3 loop reads CASSGDSLNTEAFF. DNA of the CDR3: TGTGCCAGCAGCGGGGACAGCTTAAACACTGAAGCTTTCTTT.

The rearrangement uses TRBV6-1 and TRBJ1-5; D is ambiguous. Germline-derived CDR1 and CDR2 are MNHNS and SASEGT. The ends were cut back, 4 bases at V and 3 bases at J, with 7 bases in the middle. The CDR3 sequence is 13 residues long. CDR3 nucleotide sequence: TGTGCCAGCAGTGGACACCCCAATCAGCCCCAGCATTTT. Residues: CASSGHPNQPQHF.

In this sample, this clonotype turned up many times. The rearrangement joins TRBV18 to TRBJ2-7; 7 positions match TRBD2. There are 12 residues in the CDR3. CDR1 is KGHSH, CDR2 LQKENI, per germline. J lost 6 bases, V lost 5 bases, and 4 bases had no gene match. The CDR3 sequence: CASSRPGGEQYF. For the CDR3, the DNA is TGTGCCAGCTCAAGACCGGGAGGCGAGCAGTACTTC.

This clonotype appeared many times. J is TRBJ2-3 and V is TRBV12-3 or TRBV12-4; D may be TRBD1 (5 bases). This CDR3 is built from 13 residues. V lost 7 bases and J 1 base, leaving 9 bases between the germline ends. DNA for the CDR3: TGTGCCAGCACCCCGACAGGCACAGATACGCAGTATTTT. Its translation: CASTPTGTDTQYF.

The rearrangement links TRBV5-1 to TRBJ2-1; tentatively, D is TRBD2 (6 bases). The CDR3 spans 15 residues. The V gene lost 1 base and the J gene lost 7 bases, with 15 bases spanning the gap. The germline CDR1 and CDR2 sequences are SGHRS and YFSETQ. CDR3 DNA sequence: TGCGCCAGCAGCTTGCCCTCGGGGGTAGGGAATGAGCAGTTCTTC. This encodes CASSLPSGVGNEQFF. Drawing the rest from reference TRBV5-1 and TRBJ2-1, the complete variable domain is KAGVTQTPRYLIKTRGQQVTLSCSPISGHRSVSWYQQTPGQGLQFLFEYFSETQRNKGNFPGRFSGRQFSNSRSEMNVSTLELGDSALYLCASSLPSGVGNEQFFGPGTRLTVL.

This clonotype was detected many times. J is TRBJ2-7 and V is TRBV20-1; 10 bases match TRBD1. With V trimmed by 6 bases and J by 5 bases, 4 bases remained unmatched. This CDR3 contains 12 residues. Germline CDR1 reads DFQATT; CDR2 reads SNEGSKA (reference sequence). The chain's CDR3 is CSAWDRGNEQYF. The CDR3, as DNA: TGCAGTGCATGGGACAGGGGCAACGAGCAGTACTTC.

This clonotype was observed many times. The chain employs TRBV2 and TRBJ2-3; D is possibly TRBD1 (6 bases). Germline assignment: CDR1 SNHLY and CDR2 FYNNEI. There are 15 residues in the CDR3. Deletions cut 8 bases from V and 4 bases from J, with 19 bases between. CDR3 in amino acids: CASESDFQGSDTQYF. The CDR3 DNA follows: TGTGCCAGCGAAAGTGATTTCCAGGGGTCAGATACGCAGTATTTT.

This chain uses TRBV24-1 with TRBJ1-1, with 9 bases fitting TRBD1. Losses at the gene ends were 7 bases for V and 6 bases for J; bases not matched to a gene: 5. Germline CDR1 is KGHDR and CDR2 is SFDVKD. This CDR3 comprises 13 residues. The CDR3 loop is CATRGQGVAEAFF. The DNA of the CDR3 is TGTGCCACCAGGGGACAGGGCGTCGCTGAAGCTTTCTTT.

A few counts support this clonotype. V and J are TRBV9 and TRBJ2-4; the D is unclear. This CDR3 region has 14 residues. The V gene lost 2 bases and the J gene lost 2 bases, with 8 bases spanning the gap. CDR1 is SGDLS and CDR2 is YYNGEE in the germline V gene. The CDR3, as DNA: TGTGCCAGCAGCGTTGACGGTACCAAAAACATTCAGTACTTC. Residues: CASSVDGTKNIQYF.

There are a few counts of this clonotype. This chain joins TRBV9 and TRBJ1-2; D is unclear. V dropped 0 bases and J dropped 4 bases, with 16 bases sitting between them. The germline V gene has CDR1 SGDLS and CDR2 YYNGEE. The CDR3 runs to 16 residues. CDR3 sequence: CASSVESRGFGYGYTF. The CDR3 DNA reads as TGTGCCAGCAGCGTAGAATCGCGGGGATTCGGCTATGGCTACACCTTC.

This clonotype was seen at least ten times. The chain links TRBV7-8 to TRBJ2-3; tentatively, D is TRBD1 (6 bases). From germline, CDR1 is SGHVS and CDR2 FQNEAQ. The V end was cut by 2 bases, the J end by 5 bases, with 11 bases between. The CDR3 has 14 amino acids. CDR3 in DNA: TGTGCCAGCAGCTTATCGGTCAGGGGAGATACGCAGTATTTT. It codes for CASSLSVRGDTQYF.

This clonotype was seen at least ten times. The rearrangement joins TRBV12-3 or TRBV12-4 to TRBJ2-1, with D unclear. V lost 5 bases and J lost 0, with 14 bases in between. CDR3 size: 16 residues. CDR3 coding DNA: TGTGCCAGCAGTCTCGGCCGGACCCTCTCCTACAATGAGCAGTTCTTC. Residues: CASSLGRTLSYNEQFF.

There are a few counts of this clonotype. V and J are TRBV7-9 and TRBJ1-3; no reliable D call. This CDR3 has 17 amino acids. Germline V gene data show CDR1 as SEHNR and CDR2 as FQNEAQ (reference sequence). V dropped 5 bases and J dropped 0 bases, with 17 bases sitting between them. This chain's CDR3 is CASSPSRGQPSGNTIYF. In nucleotides, the CDR3 is TGTGCCAGCAGCCCCTCGCGTGGGCAGCCCTCTGGAAACACCATATATTTT.

The J gene is TRBJ1-5, the V gene TRBV6-2 or TRBV6-3, with 8 bases lining up with TRBD1. The CDR3 spans 16 residues. Germline assignment: CDR1 MNHEY and CDR2 SVGEGT. After removal of 0 bases from V and 6 bases from J, the junction contained 7 bases not matched to a gene. The CDR3 is CASSYSMSTGGQPQHF. The DNA for the CDR3 is TGTGCCAGCAGTTACTCGATGTCCACAGGGGGTCAGCCCCAGCATTTT.